This entry features one T cell receptor beta chain sequence. Assay used: immunoSEQ multiplex PCR; TCRdb lists only in-frame clones, some missing. The sample carries about 81,000 clones, about 92% recorded once. The sample originates from a study of OX40 agonist ivuxolimab in advanced cancers. Study context: Ivuxolimab, which is an agonistic anti-OX40 (CD134) antibody, was administered to the patients. Every patient in dose escalation had hepatocellular carcinoma, melanoma, renal cell or head and neck cancer. Subjects had a mean age of roughly 57 years, with a range of roughly 20 to 79; less than 90% were male.

Germline-derived CDR1 and CDR2 are PRHDT and FYEKMQ (reference sequence). The CDR3 totals 16 residues. V lost 2 bases to trimming and J lost 5 bases, with 19 bases between them. Sequences were derived from CD4+ or CD8+ T cells sorted from blood, sampled in a trial of the OX40 agonist ivuxolimab. V usage is TRBV13 and J usage is TRBJ2-7; D may correspond to TRBD1 or TRBD2 (6 bases each). This sequence originates from an adult with an advanced solid tumor such as melanoma, head and neck, liver or kidney cancer. The chain's CDR3 is CASSLNRGEQADEQYF. The CDR3 DNA follows: TGTGCCAGCAGCTTAAATAGGGGGGAACAAGCGGACGAGCAGTACTTC.